This is a list of T cell receptor beta chains from one sample in a study of technical replicates of blood from four donors. Repertoires were generated with immunoSEQ multiplex PCR, while TCRdb's copy carries only in-frame clones and drops some. The sample records nearly 90,000 clones, approximately 95% being singletons. The sequenced sample consisted of T cells isolated from PBMCs. The receptors originated from a human donor in good health. CDR3s include the opening cysteine and the closing phenylalanine or tryptophan. D genes are given only for firm matches. Size is omitted from some rows. Given values are once, few, many or a class for expanded clones.

TRBJ2-1 | TRBV10-3 | . | . | 15 | CAIRPDRSSYNEQFF | TGTGCCATCCGCCCCGACAGGAGCTCCTACAATGAGCAGTTCTTC
TRBJ2-7 | TRBV7-6 | . | . | 13 | CASSLVPRGEQYF | TGTGCCAGCAGCTTAGTCCCGAGGGGGGAGCAGTACTTC
TRBJ2-7 | TRBV19 | TRBD1 | once | 15 | CASSIDRQGVNEQYF | TGTGCCAGTAGTATAGATAGGCAGGGGGTCAACGAGCAGTACTTC
TRBJ2-7 | TRBV4-1 | TRBD1 | . | 17 | CASSQIYWDRVNYEQYF | TGCGCCAGCAGCCAAATTTATTGGGACAGGGTGAATTACGAGCAGTACTTC
TRBJ2-2 | TRBV9 | TRBD1 | . | 16 | CASSVGLDREAGELFF | TGTGCCAGCAGCGTAGGGCTGGACAGGGAAGCCGGGGAGCTGTTTTTT
TRBJ2-7 | TRBV5-8 | TRBD2 | . | 16 | CASSHGTSGTTDEQYF | TGTGCCAGCAGCCATGGGACTAGCGGGACTACCGACGAGCAGTACTTC
TRBJ2-5 | TRBV29-1 | TRBD1 | . | 13 | CSVDRDSQETQYF | TGCAGCGTAGACAGGGATTCACAAGAGACCCAGTACTTC
TRBJ1-4 | TRBV14 | TRBD1 | . | 15 | CASSPRQGEGEKLFF | TGTGCCAGCAGCCCGAGACAGGGCGAAGGTGAAAAACTGTTTTTT
TRBJ2-3 | TRBV30 | . | . | 15 | CAWSGRGNILDTQYF | TGTGCCTGGAGTGGCAGGGGTAACATTCTGGATACGCAGTATTTT
TRBJ2-7 | TRBV10-3 | TRBD2 | . | 14 | CAISDPAGGYEQYF | TGTGCCATCAGTGACCCAGCGGGGGGCTACGAGCAGTACTTC
TRBJ2-7 | TRBV21-1 | . | . | 15 | CASPQTSGPFYEQYF | TGTGCCAGCCCCCAGACTAGCGGACCTTTCTACGAGCAGTACTTC
TRBJ1-2 | TRBV27 | . | once | 13 | CASSYSGKDGYTF | TGTGCCAGCAGTTACTCAGGGAAAGATGGCTACACCTTC
TRBJ1-2 | TRBV28 | . | once | 13 | CASSFGQNYGYTF | TGTGCCAGCAGTTTTGGGCAGAACTATGGCTACACCTTC
TRBJ1-1 | TRBV2 | TRBD1 | . | 15 | CASSSQGGVNTEAFF | TGTGCCAGCAGTAGCCAGGGGGGAGTGAACACTGAAGCTTTCTTT
TRBJ1-1 | TRBV2 | . | . | 15 | CASMTHADGGTEAFF | TGTGCCAGCATGACCCATGCGGACGGGGGCACTGAAGCTTTCTTT
TRBJ1-2 | TRBV27 | . | . | 13 | CASSPGQSYGYTF | TGTGCCAGCAGTCCTGGACAGTCCTATGGCTACACCTTC
TRBJ2-7 | TRBV13 | . | . | 15 | CASSPGGRGTYEQYF | TGTGCCAGCAGCCCCGGGGGGAGGGGGACCTACGAGCAGTACTTC
TRBJ2-1 | TRBV7-2 | TRBD2 | . | 14 | CASSALAGYNEQFF | TGTGCCAGCAGCGCACTAGCGGGTTACAATGAGCAGTTCTTC
TRBJ1-2 | TRBV7-9 | . | . | 14 | CASSFSPSIDGYTF | TGTGCCAGCAGCTTCTCGCCCAGTATCGATGGCTACACCTTC
TRBJ1-1 | TRBV19 | . | . | 12 | CASSWGGTEAFF | TGTGCCAGTAGTTGGGGAGGAACTGAAGCTTTCTTT
TRBJ2-1 | TRBV29-1 | . | . | 16 | CSVEDLPDSNFNEQFF | TGCAGCGTTGAAGATTTGCCGGACAGTAACTTTAATGAGCAGTTCTTC
TRBJ1-1 | TRBV6-1 | TRBD1 | . | 17 | CASSGHRGQGPNTEAFF | TGTGCCAGCAGTGGCCACCGGGGACAGGGGCCCAACACTGAAGCTTTCTTT
TRBJ2-7 | TRBV4-1 | . | . | 15 | CASSQEPSPTYEQYF | TGCGCCAGCAGCCAAGAACCTAGCCCGACCTACGAGCAGTACTTC
TRBJ2-7 | TRBV19 | TRBD1 | . | 15 | CASSLGAGGVHEQYF | TGTGCCAGTAGTTTGGGGGCAGGGGGCGTCCACGAGCAGTACTTC
TRBJ2-1 | TRBV18 | TRBD1 | . | 15 | CASSAGTGSIYEQFF | TGTGCCAGCTCAGCCGGGACAGGGAGTATCTATGAGCAGTTCTTC
TRBJ2-1 | TRBV6-1 | TRBD2 | . | 19 | CASSEDTSGRSRSYNEQFF | TGTGCCAGCAGTGAAGATACTAGCGGGAGGAGTCGGTCCTACAATGAGCAGTTCTTC
TRBJ2-1 | TRBV6-5 | . | . | 15 | CASSYSRGEYNEQFF | TGTGCCAGCAGTTACTCCAGGGGAGAGTACAATGAGCAGTTCTTC
TRBJ1-2 | TRBV5-6 | . | once | 14 | CASSLVSAGNGYTF | TGTGCCAGCAGCTTGGTCTCTGCAGGGAATGGCTACACCTTC
TRBJ2-1 | TRBV28 | TRBD1 | . | 12 | CAGGTGVNEQFF | TGTGCCGGTGGGACAGGAGTTAATGAGCAGTTCTTC
TRBJ1-1 | TRBV6-5 | TRBD1 | few | 13 | CASSYQGGTEAFF | TGTGCCAGCAGTTACCAGGGGGGCACTGAAGCTTTCTTT
TRBJ2-2 | TRBV6-5 | . | . | 13 | CASSSANTGELFF | TGTGCCAGCAGTTCCGCGAACACCGGGGAGCTGTTTTTT
TRBJ2-5 | TRBV20-1 | . | . | 10 | CSATEETQYF | TGCAGTGCCACAGAAGAGACCCAGTACTTC
TRBJ2-7 | TRBV7-3 | TRBD2 | . | 14 | CASSLTSGEDEQYF | TGTGCCAGCAGCTTAACCAGCGGGGAGGACGAGCAGTACTTC
TRBJ2-3 | TRBV9 | . | . | 17 | CASSGGIAMGETDTQYF | TGTGCCAGCAGCGGAGGGATAGCGATGGGCGAAACAGATACGCAGTATTTT
TRBJ2-6 | TRBV28 | TRBD1 | . | 18 | CASSLAGTVPSGANVLTF | TGTGCCAGCAGTTTGGCCGGGACAGTTCCCTCTGGGGCCAACGTCCTGACTTTC
TRBJ2-7 | TRBV11-2 | TRBD2 | . | 18 | CASSQGRTAGLAIYEQYF | TGTGCCAGCAGCCAGGGGCGCACCGCGGGACTAGCTATATACGAGCAGTACTTC
TRBJ2-7 | TRBV7-9 | TRBD2 | . | 13 | CASNGGIMYEQYF | TGTGCCAGCAACGGGGGGATAATGTACGAGCAGTACTTC
TRBJ2-3 | TRBV5-4 | TRBD1 | . | 14 | CASSQDRGTDTQYF | TGTGCCAGCAGCCAAGACAGGGGGACAGATACGCAGTATTTT
TRBJ2-3 | TRBV7-2 | TRBD2 | . | 16 | CASSLGLAGSTDTQYF | TGTGCCAGCAGCTTAGGACTAGCGGGCTCTACAGATACGCAGTATTTT
TRBJ2-3 | TRBV28 | . | . | 15 | CASSLNQGGTDTQYF | TGTGCCAGCAGTTTAAATCAGGGCGGCACAGATACGCAGTATTTT
TRBJ1-4 | TRBV29-1 | . | . | 13 | CSVVFGTNEKLFF | TGCAGCGTTGTATTCGGGACTAATGAAAAACTGTTTTTT
TRBJ1-1 | TRBV28 | . | . | 15 | CASSLRGWLVTEAFF | TGTGCCAGCAGTCTAAGGGGGTGGTTGGTCACTGAAGCTTTCTTT
TRBJ2-2 | TRBV9 | TRBD2 | . | 17 | CASSAALAGDVTGELFF | TGTGCCAGCAGCGCCGCTCTAGCGGGAGATGTCACCGGGGAGCTGTTTTTT
TRBJ1-5 | TRBV5-8 | . | . | 16 | CASSVRSYYSNQPQHF | TGTGCCAGCAGCGTCAGATCATACTATAGCAATCAGCCCCAGCATTTT
TRBJ2-4 | TRBV27 | . | . | 15 | CASSLSVGSGGLQYF | TGTGCCAGCAGTTTATCGGTGGGCAGTGGGGGCCTTCAGTACTTC
TRBJ2-7 | TRBV5-6 | . | . | 11 | CASSLAYEQYF | TGTGCCAGCAGCTTAGCTTACGAGCAGTACTTC